The rows below give T cell receptor beta chains drawn from one sample of a study of molecular identifiers for immune sequencing clone quantification. MiXCR, run by TCRdb on the PCR reads, gives a single entry per CDR3 protein. The data show under 600,000 distinct CDR3 sequences, around 23% seen once. Source material: naive CD8+ T cells from blood, with Jurkat cell RNA spiked in. Receptor source: a human donor in good health. Some libraries in this study had Jurkat cell RNA spiked in. The CDR3 runs from the conserved cysteine through the conserved F or W. The order of the fields is CDR3 length, clone size, V gene, J gene, D gene, CDR3 DNA, CDR3 protein. A D gene is named only where the DNA matches it firmly. The size field is filled for only some rows; it gives once, few, many or a size class.

CDR3 length: 15; clone size: NA; V gene: TRBV2; J gene: TRBJ1-5; D gene: TRBD1; CDR3 DNA: TGTGCCAGCAGTCCTCAAGACAGGGGCAATCAGCCCCAGCATTTT; CDR3 protein: CASSPQDRGNQPQHF
CDR3 length: 15; clone size: many; V gene: TRBV5-4; J gene: TRBJ2-7; D gene: TRBD2; CDR3 DNA: TGTGCCAGCAGCCTTCTAGCGGGGGACCTCTACGAGCAGTACTTC; CDR3 protein: CASSLLAGDLYEQYF
CDR3 length: 16; clone size: few; V gene: TRBV4-3; J gene: TRBJ2-7; D gene: TRBD2; CDR3 DNA: TGCGCCAGCAGCCCCACACTAGCGGGAGGGGCCTACGAGCAGTACTTC; CDR3 protein: CASSPTLAGGAYEQYF
CDR3 length: 15; clone size: NA; V gene: TRBV4-1; J gene: TRBJ1-1; D gene: NA; CDR3 DNA: TGCGCCAGCAGCCACCCACCCCCGGGGAACACTGGAGCTTTCTTT; CDR3 protein: CASSHPPPGNTGAFF
CDR3 length: 15; clone size: many; V gene: TRBV20-1; J gene: TRBJ2-3; D gene: NA; CDR3 DNA: TGCAGTGCTACAGACAGTCTTACTAGCACAGATACGCAGTATTTT; CDR3 protein: CSATDSLTSTDTQYF
CDR3 length: 14; clone size: many; V gene: TRBV19; J gene: TRBJ2-7; D gene: TRBD2; CDR3 DNA: TGTGCCAGTAGTATAAGCGGGAGCTCCTACGAGCAGTACTTC; CDR3 protein: CASSISGSSYEQYF
CDR3 length: 14; clone size: many; V gene: TRBV2; J gene: TRBJ2-3; D gene: NA; CDR3 DNA: TGTGCCAGCACTTGGCTAGAGGCCACAGATACGCAGTATTTT; CDR3 protein: CASTWLEATDTQYF
CDR3 length: 16; clone size: many; V gene: TRBV29-1; J gene: TRBJ2-6; D gene: TRBD1; CDR3 DNA: TGCAGCGTTGAAGATACAGGGGTGGGGGGGGCCAACGTCCTGACTTTC; CDR3 protein: CSVEDTGVGGANVLTF
CDR3 length: 13; clone size: NA; V gene: TRBV30; J gene: TRBJ1-5; D gene: NA; CDR3 DNA: TGTGCCAGGGGACAATTGGGGGGTCAGCCCCAGCATTTT; CDR3 protein: CARGQLGGQPQHF
CDR3 length: 12; clone size: NA; V gene: TRBV6-2/TRBV6-3; J gene: TRBJ2-7; D gene: NA; CDR3 DNA: TGTGCCAGCAGTTACGGCTGGAACGAGCAGTACTTC; CDR3 protein: CASSYGWNEQYF
CDR3 length: 18; clone size: NA; V gene: TRBV9; J gene: TRBJ2-2; D gene: NA; CDR3 DNA: TGTGCCAGCAGCAAGTGGGTAGGGCAGGGATTGAACACCGGGGAGCTGTTTTTT; CDR3 protein: CASSKWVGQGLNTGELFF
CDR3 length: 15; clone size: NA; V gene: TRBV19; J gene: TRBJ2-3; D gene: NA; CDR3 DNA: TGTGCCAGTAGTATAGCGACTGCCGGCACAGATACGCAGTATTTT; CDR3 protein: CASSIATAGTDTQYF
CDR3 length: 11; clone size: many; V gene: TRBV27; J gene: TRBJ1-1; D gene: NA; CDR3 DNA: TGTGCCAGCACCTCCGGGCCTGAAGCTTTCTTT; CDR3 protein: CASTSGPEAFF
CDR3 length: 13; clone size: few; V gene: TRBV6-2/TRBV6-3; J gene: TRBJ1-1; D gene: NA; CDR3 DNA: TGTGCCAGCATCAGGGACTTTAGGACTGAAGCTTTCTTT; CDR3 protein: CASIRDFRTEAFF
CDR3 length: 14; clone size: few; V gene: TRBV12-5; J gene: TRBJ1-4; D gene: TRBD1; CDR3 DNA: TGTGCTAGGGAAGGACAGGGGGATAATGAAAAACTGTTTTTT; CDR3 protein: CAREGQGDNEKLFF
CDR3 length: 14; clone size: NA; V gene: TRBV27; J gene: TRBJ2-7; D gene: NA; CDR3 DNA: TGTGCCAGCAGTTTATCCGCCGGAGGCTACGAGCAGTACTTC; CDR3 protein: CASSLSAGGYEQYF